This T cell receptor (beta chain) originates from a study of beta chain features in type 1 diabetes. Study context: Investigators examined 107,917,701 sorted cells across all samples.

A note on this clone: Its antigen is as yet unknown. The same CDR3 arises from other DNA sequences in this sample as well.

Study-wide results and limits: HLA effects on TCRB rearrangement stayed unresolved here. The naive, central memory and Treg TCRB repertoires looked more alike in patients than they did in healthy donors.

What was sequenced were expressed TCRB transcripts, since all of the isolated RNA had been reverse transcribed. Profiled with immunoSEQ multiplex PCR; TCRdb holds only in-frame clones, not every one. The sample consists of about 350,000 clones, around 20% of them appearing once. CDR1 is SQVTM, CDR2 ANQGSEA, per germline. This CDR3 comprises 13 residues. V dropped 4 bases and J dropped 2; count of bases not matched to a gene: 3. CD4+ naive, central memory, regulatory and stem cell-like memory subsets were isolated by sorting on CD45RO/CCR7/CD25/CD127/CD95/CD27. The sequence came from a woman aged 18-30 years in good health. J is TRBJ1-2 and V is TRBV29-1; TRBD1 matches 8 bases. The sequenced sample was naive CD4+ T cells from blood. In DNA form, the CDR3 reads TGCAGCGTTGCGGACAGGGCCAACTATGGCTACACCTTC. Translation: CSVADRANYGYTF.